These 30 T cell receptor beta chains came from one sample sequenced in a study of cytomegalovirus exposure and HLA in healthy donors. Researchers ran the PCR with 60 Vbeta and 13 Jbeta primers. The assay was immunoSEQ multiplex PCR, and TCRdb's table has in-frame clones only and misses some. The sample shows around 170,000 clones, approximately 71% of them seen only once. The specimen was PBMCs. The receptors here all came from a girl aged 5-17 years in good health and CMV-seronegative.

Only one count was recorded for this clone. The chain has TRBV2 and TRBJ2-5; D not resolved. This CDR3 spans 14 amino acids. CDR1 is SNHLY and CDR2 is FYNNEI in the germline V gene. Trimming pared 6 bases from V and 0 bases from J, leaving 11 bases between. This CDR3 is CASSPLRDQETQYF. As DNA, the CDR3 is TGTGCCAGCAGCCCCTTACGAGACCAAGAGACCCAGTACTTC.

The chain combines TRBV28 with TRBJ2-3; D might be TRBD2 (6 bases). Germline V gene data show CDR1 as MDHEN and CDR2 as SYDVKM. The V gene lost 2 bases and the J gene lost 2 bases, with 11 bases spanning the gap. This CDR3 is 15 amino acids long. The chain's CDR3 is CASSLGSGFTDTQYF. CDR3 DNA: TGTGCCAGCAGTTTAGGTAGCGGTTTCACAGATACGCAGTATTTT.

There are a few counts of this clone. The chain combines TRBV27 with TRBJ2-1; a weak D match, TRBD2 (6 bases). CDR1 is MNHEY, CDR2 SMNVEV, per germline (reference sequence). Trimming took 7 bases from V and 5 from J, leaving 12 bases between them. The CDR3 totals 13 residues. CDR3 bases: TGTGCCAGCACCCCCGGGACTCACAATGAGCAGTTCTTC. The encoded protein is CASTPGTHNEQFF.

This clone appeared a few times. The rearrangement uses TRBV11-2 and TRBJ2-6; 10 bases are a match to TRBD1. With 5 bases clipped from V and 0 bases from J, the junction kept 4 bases outside the gene matches. This CDR3 comprises 17 residues. Germline V gives CDR1 SGHAT, CDR2 FQNNGV. CDR3 nucleotides: TGTGCCAGCAGCCCTAGGACAGGGGGCTCTGGGGCCAACGTCCTGACTTTC. This codes for CASSPRTGGSGANVLTF.

The chain combines TRBV9 with TRBJ1-1; D remains unclear. The ends were cut back, 0 bases at V and 4 bases at J, with 13 bases in the middle. The CDR3 is 15 residues long. Per the germline V gene, CDR1 is SGDLS and CDR2 is YYNGEE. Written as DNA, the CDR3 is TGTGCCAGCAGCGTAGTTTCGGCGGTGAGCACTGAAGCTTTCTTT. This translates into CASSVVSAVSTEAFF.

This sequence joins TRBV28 and TRBJ1-2; TRBD1 matches at 8 bases. CDR3 length: 13 residues. CDR1 MDHEN and CDR2 SYDVKM come from the germline V gene. V shed 6 bases, J shed 4 bases, and the junction held 4 bases outside the gene matches. The CDR3 region has the DNA TGTGCCAGCAGGACAGGGGAGGCCTATGGCTACACCTTC. Translated: CASRTGEAYGYTF.

The rearrangement joins TRBV6-1 to TRBJ1-1, with 8 nucleotides matching TRBD1. This CDR3 contains 15 residues. V shed 5 bases and J 0 bases; nucleotides not matched to a gene: 5. The germline V gene encodes CDR1 MNHNS and CDR2 SASEGT. The CDR3 reads CASSWTGRMNTEAFF. The DNA for the CDR3 is TGTGCCAGCAGTTGGACAGGGCGAATGAACACTGAAGCTTTCTTT.

The chain recombines TRBV7-9 with TRBJ1-2; D ambiguous. Per germline, CDR1 SEHNR and CDR2 FQNEAQ (reference sequence). The CDR3 loop spans 13 amino acids. V lost 0 bases, J lost 8 bases, and 10 bases lay in between. As DNA, the CDR3 is TGTGCCAGCAGCTTAGCCGAGGGTGCGGGCTACACCTTC. Its protein product is CASSLAEGAGYTF.

J is TRBJ2-7 and V is TRBV27; D remains ambiguous. The CDR3 extends over 12 amino acids. Germline CDR1 and CDR2: MNHEY and SMNVEV (reference sequence). V lost 2 bases and J lost 4, with 6 bases in between. CDR3 loop: CASSLNGYEQYF. Written as DNA, the CDR3 is TGTGCCAGCAGTTTAAACGGGTACGAGCAGTACTTC.

The sample holds one count of this clone. One end of the junction is discordant with germline, which a read error may explain. This chain links TRBV30 with TRBJ1-3, with a weak D call TRBD1 (5 bases). The CDR3 contains 16 residues. Looked up from germline, CDR1 is GTSNPN and CDR2 is SVGIG (reference sequence). CDR3 residues: CAWNPPAGGSGSTIYF. The CDR3 coding sequence is TGTGCCTGGAACCCCCCGGCCGGGGGTTCTGGAAGCACCATATATTTT.

The chain employs TRBV2 and TRBJ2-5; TRBD2 agrees at 10 bases. V shed 6 bases, J shed 2 bases, and the junction held 9 bases outside the gene matches. This CDR3 is built from 16 residues. CDR1 and CDR2 (germline): SNHLY, FYNNEI. This CDR3 reads CASRPSTSGWQETQYF. In DNA form, the CDR3 reads TGTGCCAGCAGGCCCTCGACTAGCGGGTGGCAAGAGACCCAGTACTTC.

The V call is TRBV6-5, the J call TRBJ1-1; D gene uncertain. Trimming took off 5 bases at V and 0 bases at J, with 10 bases between the two ends. The germline V gene has CDR1 MNHEY and CDR2 SVGAGI. The CDR3 is made up of 14 amino acids. The CDR3: CASSPGRMNTEAFF. Here the CDR3 DNA reads TGTGCCAGCAGTCCCGGGAGGATGAACACTGAAGCTTTCTTT.

This clone was observed a few times. The chain uses TRBV19 and TRBJ1-3; D not resolved. Germline V lookup: CDR1 LNHDA, CDR2 SQIVND (reference sequence). Trimming left V 2 bases short and J 2 bases short, with 13 bases between. This CDR3 region has 16 residues. DNA for the CDR3: TGTGCCAGTAGTATACGGGGTCCAAGTACTGGAAACACCATATATTTT. Translation gives CASSIRGPSTGNTIYF.

CDR3 nucleotide sequence: TGTGCCAGCAGTTTAAAACAGTTTGGCTACACCTTC. Translation: CASSLKQFGYTF. This chain links TRBV28 with TRBJ1-2; D uncertain. This CDR3 has 12 residues. Germline V lookup: CDR1 MDHEN, CDR2 SYDVKM. The V and J ends lost 2 bases and 7 bases respectively, with 8 bases between them.

The genes are TRBV5-1 and TRBJ2-1, with TRBD2 identical over 8 bases. Germline trimming cut 4 bases from V and 5 bases from J; bases unmatched to any gene: 11. This CDR3 has 16 residues. The germline CDR1 and CDR2 sequences are SGHRS and YFSETQ. CDR3 coding DNA: TGCGCCAGCAGCCGGGCCCCCGCGGGGGGTAACAATGAGCAGTTCTTC. Translated, it gives CASSRAPAGGNNEQFF.

CDR3 residues: CASSLGPQRGDSTDTQYF. The CDR3, as DNA: TGCGCCAGCAGCTTGGGCCCCCAGCGGGGGGATAGCACAGATACGCAGTATTTT. This rearrangement joins TRBV5-1 to TRBJ2-3; 9 bases line up with TRBD2. This CDR3 has 18 residues. With V trimmed by 0 bases and J by 0 bases, 8 bases remained unmatched. Germline CDR1 reads SGHRS; CDR2 reads YFSETQ.

This clone was seen more than once but under ten times. The V and J genes are TRBV29-1 and TRBJ1-3; D may be TRBD1 (5 bases). Germline lookup yields CDR1 SQVTM and CDR2 ANQGSEA. V was trimmed by 3 bases and J by 0 bases, leaving 9 bases between them. The CDR3 is 14 amino acids. CDR3 loop: CSVDGGDSGNTIYF. The CDR3 bases are TGCAGCGTTGACGGGGGGGACTCTGGAAACACCATATATTTT.

This clone has a handful of counts. The chain carries TRBV11-2 and TRBJ1-6, with D unresolved. This CDR3 is built from 14 residues. V lost 2 bases to trimming and J lost 7 bases, with 9 bases between them. In germline, CDR1 is SGHAT, CDR2 FQNNGV. CDR3: CASSLRFGNSPLHF. The DNA for the CDR3 is TGTGCCAGCAGCTTACGGTTCGGGAATTCACCCCTCCACTTT.

The chain uses TRBV11-3 and TRBJ2-7, with TRBD1 identical over 7 bases. The ends lost 4 bases at V and 7 bases at J; junction bases unmatched: 10. CDR1 is SGHNT, CDR2 YENEEA, per germline. The CDR3 extends over 14 amino acids. The CDR3 is CASSSRQGLGEQYF. The CDR3 DNA sequence: TGTGCCAGCAGCTCCCGACAGGGCTTGGGTGAGCAGTACTTC.

The chain joins TRBV2 to TRBJ2-3; D gene unclear. Germline V lookup: CDR1 SNHLY, CDR2 FYNNEI. Trimming shortened V by 2 bases and J by 4 bases, and 10 bases separated the two germline ends. The CDR3 sequence is 14 residues long. CDR3 sequence (DNA): TGTGCCAGCAGTGAACTAGATCGTCCAGATACGCAGTATTTT. It encodes CASSELDRPDTQYF.

This clone was counted once. V is TRBV15 and J is TRBJ1-2; D uncertain. Trimming took off 0 bases at V and 2 bases at J, with 13 bases between the two ends. Germline CDR1 and CDR2: LNHNV and YYDKDF (reference sequence). The CDR3 is made up of 16 amino acids. The CDR3 region is CATSRDRVQLNYGYTF. In DNA, the CDR3 is TGTGCCACCAGCAGAGATCGGGTACAACTAAACTATGGCTACACCTTC.

This chain joins TRBV7-3 and TRBJ2-7; no clear D gene. Per the germline V gene, CDR1 is SGHTA and CDR2 is FQGTGA. The CDR3 loop spans 13 amino acids. Trimming shortened V by 0 bases and J by 4 bases, and 7 bases separated the two germline ends. The CDR3 loop reads CASSLTYGYEQYF. As DNA, the CDR3 is TGTGCCAGCAGCTTAACATACGGTTACGAGCAGTACTTC.

This clone was seen a few times. The V and J genes are TRBV19 and TRBJ1-1; perhaps TRBD1 as D (6 bases). Germline CDR1 LNHDA, CDR2 SQIVND (reference sequence). The CDR3 contains 14 residues. Trimming shortened V by 7 bases and J by 3 bases, and 15 bases separated the two germline ends. This CDR3 is CASTSWGLDTEAFF. CDR3 nucleotides: TGTGCCAGTACTAGTTGGGGGCTGGACACTGAAGCTTTCTTT.

CDR3 bases: TGTGCCAGCAGCCAAGATGCGGGTGGCGGCTACACCTTC. It encodes CASSQDAGGGYTF. The chain has TRBV14 and TRBJ1-2; no reliable D call. The germline V and J ends were trimmed by 0 bases and 8 bases, with 10 bases remaining between them. The germline CDR1 and CDR2 sequences are SGHDN and FVKESK. This CDR3 is 13 amino acids long.

The J gene is TRBJ1-1, the V gene TRBV5-1; TRBD1 agrees at 10 bases. CDR3 length equals 15 residues. V was pared by 0 bases and J by 9 bases, with 8 bases of the junction left unmatched. Germline CDR1 and CDR2: SGHRS and YFSETQ. As DNA, the CDR3 is TGCGCCAGCAGCTTGGTAGGGGGACAGGGGAGTAAAGCTTTCTTT. It encodes CASSLVGGQGSKAFF. Full variable domain (outside the CDR3, taken from reference TRBV5-1 and TRBJ1-1): KAGVTQTPRYLIKTRGQQVTLSCSPISGHRSVSWYQQTPGQGLQFLFEYFSETQRNKGNFPGRFSGRQFSNSRSEMNVSTLELGDSALYLCASSLVGGQGSKAFFGQGTRLTVV.

The V gene is TRBV5-1, the J gene TRBJ1-1; a possible D gene is TRBD1 (6 bases). CDR1 is SGHRS and CDR2 is YFSETQ in the germline V gene. This CDR3 contains 12 residues. V lost 2 bases, J lost 7 bases, and 9 bases lay in between. The CDR3 nucleotides read TGCGCCAGCAGCTTCCCAGGGGATGAAGCTTTCTTT. Translated: CASSFPGDEAFF.

This clone was seen only a few times. The chain combines TRBV11-2 with TRBJ1-4; possibly TRBD1 for D (5 bases). The germline V and J ends were trimmed by 5 bases and 11 bases, with 9 bases remaining between them. The CDR3 has 11 residues. Germline CDR1 and CDR2: SGHAT and FQNNGV. CDR3 protein: CASSLGHKLFF. The CDR3 region has the DNA TGTGCCAGCAGCCTAGGACACAAACTGTTTTTT.

This chain joins TRBV5-1 and TRBJ2-4; 14 bases are a match to TRBD2. Germline CDR1 SGHRS, CDR2 YFSETQ. The CDR3 is 17 amino acids. V shed 2 bases, J shed 6 bases, and the junction held 7 bases outside the gene matches. CDR3 DNA: TGCGCCAGCAGCTTCGCGACTAGCGGGGGGGTCGGAAACATTCAGTACTTC. Encoded protein: CASSFATSGGVGNIQYF.

This clone was observed a handful of times. This chain uses TRBV6-1 with TRBJ2-2, with D possibly TRBD1 on 6 matching bases. The length of the CDR3 is 14 residues. CDR1 and CDR2 from the germline V gene are MNHNS and SASEGT. The V gene lost 3 bases and the J gene lost 7 bases, with 12 bases spanning the gap. CDR3 loop: CASSDRTENGELFF. Here the CDR3 DNA reads TGTGCCAGCAGTGACCGGACAGAGAACGGGGAGCTGTTTTTT.

The V gene is TRBV9, the J gene TRBJ2-6; 7 nucleotides match TRBD2. CDR1 and CDR2 (germline): SGDLS, YYNGEE. J lost 1 base, V lost 3 bases, and 10 bases had no gene match. This CDR3 comprises 18 residues. CDR3 nucleotides: TGTGCCAGCAGCGCGTCCGGGGGGAGCCCATCTGGGGCCAACGTCCTGACTTTC. Its translation: CASSASGGSPSGANVLTF.